A single sample gave rise to the 20 T cell receptor beta chains below, sequenced in a study of cytomegalovirus exposure and HLA in healthy donors. TCRdb's copy holds only in-frame clones and misses some; the assay was immunoSEQ multiplex PCR. The sample lists 130,000 or so clones; roughly nine tenths were seen once. Sequencing was done on a sample of PBMCs. These receptor sequences come from a man younger than 45 in good health and CMV-seronegative.

The genes are TRBV5-6 and TRBJ2-7; D is uncertain. Germline V gene lookup returns CDR1 SGHDT and CDR2 YYEEEE. This CDR3 is built from 15 residues. V shed 0 bases and J shed 3 bases, with 13 bases lying between them. In DNA, the CDR3 is TGTGCCAGCAGCTTGGTCCCCGCGAAGCGCTACGAGCAGTACTTC. Translation: CASSLVPAKRYEQYF.

The chain links TRBV6-5 to TRBJ2-5; 8 nucleotides match TRBD2. Trimming removed 4 bases from V and 1 base from J; junction bases left unmatched: 8. CDR1 and CDR2 (germline): MNHEY, SVGAGI. The CDR3 covers 16 residues. CDR3 region: CASSSIGGGRQETQYF. For the CDR3, the DNA is TGTGCCAGCAGTTCGATTGGCGGGGGGCGCCAAGAGACCCAGTACTTC.

The chain joins TRBV5-1 to TRBJ2-5; D perhaps matches TRBD1 (6 bases). V gave up 0 bases and J gave up 2 bases, with 14 bases separating them. This CDR3 spans 16 amino acids. CDR1 is SGHRS and CDR2 is YFSETQ in the germline V gene. In DNA form, the CDR3 reads TGCGCCAGCAGCTTGGCCGGGACAAGGAGACAAGAGACCCAGTACTTC. This translates into CASSLAGTRRQETQYF.

The genes are TRBV28 and TRBJ2-7, with D hard to call. Germline loops: CDR1 MDHEN, CDR2 SYDVKM. The CDR3 has 12 residues. Trimming removed 8 bases from V and 3 bases from J, with 11 bases in between. CDR3 nucleotides: TGTGCCAGCTGCTCCACGCGCTACGAGCAGTACTTC. This codes for CASCSTRYEQYF.

This clone was recorded a few times. J is TRBJ1-2 and V is TRBV19, with D possibly TRBD1 on 6 matching bases. The CDR3 length is 15 residues. Trimming pared 3 bases from V and 4 bases from J, leaving 15 bases between. In germline, CDR1 is LNHDA, CDR2 SQIVND (reference sequence). The CDR3 DNA reads TGTGCCAGTAGTATTGCCTGGGGGCGCGGCTATGGCTACACCTTC. This codes for CASSIAWGRGYGYTF.

This chain connects TRBV13 to TRBJ2-7, with 12 bases matching TRBD1. Germline CDR1 and CDR2: PRHDT and FYEKMQ (reference sequence). This CDR3 comprises 15 residues. The V and J ends lost 3 bases and 1 base, in that order; junction bases with no gene match: 1. The CDR3 DNA sequence: TGTGCCAGCAGCTTGGGACAGGGGGCTTCCTACGAGCAGTACTTC. It specifies CASSLGQGASYEQYF.

The rearrangement links TRBV6-5 to TRBJ1-4; tentatively, D is TRBD1 (6 bases). This CDR3 spans 15 amino acids. Germline CDR1 MNHEY, CDR2 SVGAGI. V lost 4 bases and J lost 8, with 17 bases in between. In nucleotides, the CDR3 is TGTGCCAGCAGTTTTTTCAGGGGCGCGTACGAAAAACTGTTTTTT. This translates into CASSFFRGAYEKLFF.

V is TRBV6-1 and J is TRBJ1-2; possibly TRBD1 for D (5 bases). This CDR3 is 15 amino acids long. CDR1 is MNHNS, CDR2 SASEGT, per germline. V was shortened by 3 bases and J by 4 bases, with 15 bases between the two germline ends. The CDR3 bases are TGTGCCAGCAGTGAGAGAGAAGGGGCGGTCTATGGCTACACCTTC. It yields the protein CASSEREGAVYGYTF.

This clone has only one observation. This chain links TRBV5-1 with TRBJ1-1; no definite D call. V was pared by 0 bases and J by 7 bases, with 10 bases between. Germline assignment: CDR1 SGHRS and CDR2 YFSETQ. The CDR3 spans 13 residues. For the CDR3, the DNA is TGCGCCAGCAGCTTGGAGGCGGATCTTGAAGCTTTCTTT. Encoded protein: CASSLEADLEAFF.

J is TRBJ2-5 and V is TRBV11-2, with a weak D call TRBD2 (6 bases). CDR1 is SGHAT and CDR2 is FQNNGV in the germline V gene. The CDR3 sequence is 13 residues long. The V and J ends lost 2 bases and 3 bases respectively, with 7 bases between them. The CDR3 sequence is CASSLWGEETQYF. DNA of the CDR3: TGTGCCAGCAGCTTATGGGGGGAAGAGACCCAGTACTTC.

The rearrangement uses TRBV9 and TRBJ1-5; D might be TRBD1 (6 bases). There are 14 residues in the CDR3. Germline lookup yields CDR1 SGDLS and CDR2 YYNGEE. Trimming took 2 bases from V and 3 from J, leaving 9 bases between them. This CDR3 is CASSVDSVNQPQHF. Here the CDR3 DNA reads TGTGCCAGCAGCGTGGACAGTGTCAATCAGCCCCAGCATTTT.

The chain recombines TRBV5-6 with TRBJ2-1; D may be TRBD2 (5 bases). There are 12 residues in the CDR3. The germline V and J ends were trimmed by 4 bases and 12 bases, with 14 bases remaining between them. Looked up from germline, CDR1 is SGHDT and CDR2 is YYEEEE. Written as DNA, the CDR3 is TGTGCCAGCAGCCCGGCGGGCCTCGCGCAGTTCTTC. Its translation is CASSPAGLAQFF.

The chain carries TRBV28 and TRBJ2-7; D is possibly TRBD1 (6 bases). The CDR3 has 15 amino acids. CDR1 and CDR2 (germline): MDHEN, SYDVKM. Trimming took off 3 bases at V and 0 bases at J, with 12 bases between the two ends. CDR3 in DNA: TGTGCCAGCAGTTTCGTAGAGGGGGTCTCCTACGAGCAGTACTTC. It is translated as CASSFVEGVSYEQYF.

The V call is TRBV19, the J call TRBJ2-2; a possible D gene is TRBD2 (5 bases). CDR1 and CDR2 from the germline V gene are LNHDA and SQIVND (reference sequence). This CDR3 region has 16 residues. Trimming removed 1 base at V and 5 bases at J, with 14 bases between. The CDR3 is CASSIGATDSTGELFF. CDR3 coding DNA: TGTGCCAGTAGTATAGGGGCGACGGACTCGACCGGGGAGCTGTTTTTT.

This clone was found once. The gene calls are TRBV7-6 and TRBJ2-5; maybe TRBD1 (5 bases). Germline assignment: CDR1 SGHVS and CDR2 FNYEAQ. With 1 base removed from V and 5 bases from J, the gap between germline ends came to 20 bases. This CDR3 comprises 17 residues. The CDR3 DNA follows: TGTGCCAGCAGCTTAGGGGCCTCCAGGGCCCCTGGGGAGACCCAGTACTTC. It specifies CASSLGASRAPGETQYF.

This clone was counted once. The chain employs TRBV7-2 and TRBJ1-2; 7 positions match TRBD1. V lost 4 bases, J lost 1 base, and 6 bases stayed unmatched. The V gene's germline CDR1 is SGHTA and CDR2 FQGNSA. The CDR3 runs to 15 residues. CDR3 DNA: TGTGCCAGCAGCTCGCCTAGGGGGCGTAACTATGGCTACACCTTC. It encodes CASSSPRGRNYGYTF.

The V gene is TRBV11-3, the J gene TRBJ2-2; the D gene is possibly TRBD1 (6 bases). The CDR3 sequence is 14 residues long. Germline CDR1 SGHNT, CDR2 YENEEA. V lost 4 bases, J lost 4 bases, and 10 bases lay in between. CDR3 sequence reads: CASSSGHLTGELFF. The DNA of the CDR3 is TGTGCCAGCAGCTCGGGACACCTCACCGGGGAGCTGTTTTTT.

The chain recombines TRBV2 with TRBJ1-3; D unresolved. Germline CDR1 is SNHLY and CDR2 is FYNNEI. Trimming cost V 4 bases and J 2 bases, with 6 bases left between them. This CDR3 has 13 amino acids. The CDR3 reads CASSVAAGNTIYF. The CDR3 DNA is TGTGCCAGCAGTGTGGCAGCTGGAAACACCATATATTTT.

The gene calls are TRBV4-1 and TRBJ1-1; 7 positions agree with TRBD1. J lost 1 base, V lost 5 bases, and 4 bases had no gene match. The CDR3 totals 14 residues. Germline V CDR1 and CDR2: MGHRA, YSYEKL. In DNA, the CDR3 is TGCGCCAGCAGCTACGGACAGGCGAACACTGAAGCTTTCTTT. It codes for CASSYGQANTEAFF.

This chain uses TRBV20-1 with TRBJ2-1, with D possibly matching TRBD2 (5 bases). Germline V CDR1 and CDR2: DFQATT, SNEGSKA (reference sequence). Trimming stripped 8 bases from V and 9 bases from J, with 14 bases between. The CDR3 has 11 residues. The CDR3 here is CSLTRICEQFF. CDR3 nucleotide sequence: TGCAGTCTTACTAGGATTTGTGAGCAGTTCTTC.